These 28 T cell receptor beta chains originate from one sample sequenced in a study of blood T cell repertoires in COVID-19. The assay was immunoSEQ multiplex PCR, and TCRdb's table has in-frame clones only and misses some. Of 270,000 or so clones in the sample, around nine tenths were seen once. Source material: PBMCs or T cells enriched from blood (not recorded which). Receptor source: a woman between 18 and 29 years old who had recovered from COVID-19.

The chain joins TRBV18 to TRBJ1-5, with 7 nucleotides matching TRBD1. Germline V gene sequence: CDR1 KGHSH, CDR2 LQKENI. This CDR3 comprises 14 residues. V lost 3 bases and J lost 7; bases outside the gene matches: 6. The DNA of the CDR3 is TGTGCCAGCTCACCCGGGACAGACGGGCAGCCCCAGCATTTT. Its protein is CASSPGTDGQPQHF.

Written as DNA, the CDR3 is TGTGCCAGCAGATTAGCGGGAGGGCCGGACTACGAGCAGTACTTC. Amino acid sequence: CASRLAGGPDYEQYF. V gene TRBV28 combines with J gene TRBJ2-7, with 11 bases aligning to TRBD2. The germline V gene encodes CDR1 MDHEN and CDR2 SYDVKM. The ends lost 6 bases at V and 3 bases at J; junction bases unmatched: 7. The CDR3 has 15 amino acids. The full variable domain, completed using reference TRBV28 and TRBJ2-7, is DVKVTQSSRYLVKRTGEKVFLECVQDMDHENMFWYRQDPGLGLRLIYFSYDVKMKEKGDIPEGYSVSREKKERFSLILESASTNQTSMYLCASRLAGGPDYEQYFGPGTRLTVT.

The rearrangement uses TRBV28 and TRBJ2-5; D remains ambiguous. The CDR3 spans 11 residues. Between the trimmed V and J ends, which lost 7 bases and 5 bases, there was a span of 8 bases. Germline V gene data show CDR1 as MDHEN and CDR2 as SYDVKM. CDR3 region: CASTQLETQYF. The CDR3 coding sequence is TGTGCCAGCACCCAATTGGAGACCCAGTACTTC.

The rearrangement uses TRBV7-3 and TRBJ2-3; the D gene is possibly TRBD2 (6 bases). The CDR3 spans 15 residues. Germline V gene sequence: CDR1 SGHTA, CDR2 FQGTGA. Trimming left V 0 bases short and J 6 bases short, with 13 bases between. CDR3 DNA: TGTGCCAGCAGCTTAACTGGCGGGGTCCTTGATACGCAGTATTTT. It specifies CASSLTGGVLDTQYF.

The genes are TRBV7-9 and TRBJ2-7; D unresolved. Trimming took off 5 bases at V and 4 bases at J, with 18 bases between the two ends. This CDR3 spans 15 amino acids. The germline V gene has CDR1 SEHNR and CDR2 FQNEAQ (reference sequence). The chain's CDR3 is CASSPFLSVGYEQYF. Written as DNA, the CDR3 is TGTGCCAGCAGCCCCTTCCTGTCCGTCGGGTACGAGCAGTACTTC. The whole variable domain, remainder taken from reference TRBV7-9 and TRBJ2-7, is DTGVSQNPRHKITKRGQNVTFRCDPISEHNRLYWYRQTLGQGPEFLTYFQNEAQLEKSRLLSDRFSAERPKGSFSTLEIQRTEQGDSAMYLCASSPFLSVGYEQYFGPGTRLTVT.

V gene TRBV7-8 combines with J gene TRBJ1-1; no definite D call. The CDR3 contains 12 residues. Trimming removed 1 base from V and 9 bases from J, with 9 bases in between. The germline CDR1 and CDR2 sequences are SGHVS and FQNEAQ. The DNA of the CDR3 is TGTGCCAGCAGCTTAGATGGAGCGAAAGCTTTCTTT. Translation: CASSLDGAKAFF.

V gene TRBV29-1 combines with J gene TRBJ1-5; 7 bases map to TRBD1. This CDR3 has 14 amino acids. CDR1 and CDR2 (germline): SQVTM, ANQGSEA. V gave up 5 bases and J gave up 7 bases; unmatched junction bases: 11. In DNA, the CDR3 is TGCAGCGTTCGGGACAGCCCCACGGGGCAGCCCCAGCATTTT. Its protein product is CSVRDSPTGQPQHF.

This clone was recorded only once. The V and J genes are TRBV7-9 and TRBJ2-5; TRBD2 is a possible D gene (5 bases). This CDR3 is built from 11 residues. CDR1 is SEHNR and CDR2 is FQNEAQ in the germline V gene (reference sequence). V lost 8 bases, J lost 4 bases, and 8 bases lay in between. DNA for the CDR3: TGTGCCAGCGACTACGGAGAGACCCAGTACTTC. Encoded protein: CASDYGETQYF.

The chain links TRBV18 to TRBJ2-3; a possible D gene is TRBD2 (6 bases). The CDR3 extends over 17 amino acids. Germline assignment: CDR1 KGHSH and CDR2 LQKENI. Trimming took off 2 bases at V and 2 bases at J, with 17 bases between the two ends. CDR3 bases: TGTGCCAGCTCACCATTACGGGTAGCGGATAACACAGATACGCAGTATTTT. Protein sequence: CASSPLRVADNTDTQYF. Filled out from reference TRBV18 and TRBJ2-3, the complete variable domain reads NAGVMQNPRHLVRRRGQEARLRCSPMKGHSHVYWYRQLPEEGLKFMVYLQKENIIDESGMPKERFSAEFPKEGPSILRIQQVVRGDSAAYFCASSPLRVADNTDTQYFGPGTRLTVL.

This sequence joins TRBV28 and TRBJ1-4; D gene unclear. This CDR3 contains 17 residues. V was pared by 5 bases and J by 5 bases, with 21 bases between. Germline values: CDR1 MDHEN, CDR2 SYDVKM. Here the CDR3 reads CASSPRRTLTSNEKLFF. CDR3 bases: TGTGCCAGCAGTCCCCGTAGAACCCTCACCTCCAATGAAAAACTGTTTTTT.

V is TRBV6-1 and J is TRBJ2-5; no firm D call. From germline, CDR1 is MNHNS and CDR2 SASEGT. The germline V and J ends were trimmed by 2 bases and 2 bases, with 12 bases remaining between them. The CDR3 is 15 amino acids. The CDR3 coding sequence is TGTGCCAGCAGTGAATTTTTGGGCATTCAAGAGACCCAGTACTTC. It yields the protein CASSEFLGIQETQYF.

The chain is built from TRBV19 and TRBJ2-2; maybe TRBD2 (5 bases). V shed 5 bases and J shed 4 bases, with 11 bases lying between them. Germline V gives CDR1 LNHDA, CDR2 SQIVND (reference sequence). The CDR3 is 14 residues long. In DNA, the CDR3 is TGTGCCAGTAGTCCCGCTCGGGGCACCGGGGAGCTGTTTTTT. Translating gives CASSPARGTGELFF. Combining the CDR3 with reference TRBV19 and TRBJ2-2 gives the whole variable domain DGGITQSPKYLFRKEGQNVTLSCEQNLNHDAMYWYRQDPGQGLRLIYYSQIVNDFQKGDIAEGYSVSREKKESFPLTVTSAQKNPTAFYLCASSPARGTGELFFGEGSRLTVL.

The gene calls are TRBV7-9 and TRBJ2-2, with D unclear. The CDR3 contains 16 residues. Germline CDR1 is SEHNR and CDR2 is FQNEAQ (reference sequence). V lost 5 bases and J 5 bases, leaving 18 bases between the germline ends. The chain's CDR3 is CASSPVLPTVTGELFF. DNA of the CDR3: TGTGCCAGCAGCCCCGTACTCCCTACGGTTACCGGGGAGCTGTTTTTT.

V usage is TRBV28 and J usage is TRBJ2-1, with TRBD2 matching 12 bases. CDR1 is MDHEN and CDR2 is SYDVKM in the germline V gene. There are 14 residues in the CDR3. Trimming at V came to 9 bases and at J to 7 bases, leaving 7 bases not matched to a gene. The CDR3 nucleotides are TGTGCCAGTTGTCTAGCGGGAGGGTCAAATGAGCAGTTCTTC. Protein: CASCLAGGSNEQFF.

The chain combines TRBV19 with TRBJ2-2, with 9 bases lining up with TRBD1. Germline V gene sequence: CDR1 LNHDA, CDR2 SQIVND (reference sequence). Losses at the gene ends were 4 bases for V and 7 bases for J; bases not matched to a gene: 4. The CDR3 is 14 amino acids. The CDR3 region is CASSTGQGVGELFF. Here the CDR3 DNA reads TGTGCCAGTAGTACGGGACAGGGAGTCGGGGAGCTGTTTTTT.

This clone was observed a single time. This chain joins TRBV11-2 and TRBJ2-4, with 8 positions matching TRBD1. The CDR3 is 20 residues long. Germline trimming cut 0 bases from V and 2 bases from J; bases unmatched to any gene: 15. Looked up from germline, CDR1 is SGHAT and CDR2 is FQNNGV. CDR3 sequence (DNA): TGTGCCAGCAGCTTAGACCAAACGATTACAGGGGGTTGGACCAAAAACATTCAGTACTTC. It translates to CASSLDQTITGGWTKNIQYF.

V gene TRBV2 combines with J gene TRBJ1-2; no definite D call. The germline V gene has CDR1 SNHLY and CDR2 FYNNEI. The CDR3 totals 13 residues. The V gene lost 4 bases and the J gene lost 1 base, with 7 bases spanning the gap. The CDR3 is CASSARGNYGYTF. DNA for the CDR3: TGTGCCAGCAGTGCACGGGGTAACTATGGCTACACCTTC.

The J gene is TRBJ2-6, the V gene TRBV10-3; 9 bases align to TRBD1. Per germline, CDR1 ENHRY and CDR2 SYGVKD. The CDR3 sequence is 16 residues long. The V and J ends lost 7 bases and 3 bases, in that order; junction bases with no gene match: 7. The CDR3 nucleotides read TGTGCCATCAATAAACAGGGGGCGAATGGGGCCAACGTCCTGACTTTC. It codes for CAINKQGANGANVLTF.

The chain joins TRBV7-2 to TRBJ2-5, with D maybe TRBD2 (5 bases). The CDR3 has 14 amino acids. Looked up from germline, CDR1 is SGHTA and CDR2 is FQGNSA. V shed 5 bases and J shed 1 base, with 11 bases lying between them. The CDR3 coding sequence is TGTGCCAGCAGCGCGGGCGGGCCCCAAGAGACCCAGTACTTC. Translating gives CASSAGGPQETQYF.

CDR3 amino acids: CASSQGAGETQYF. The CDR3, as DNA: TGTGCCAGCAGCCAAGGAGCCGGGGAGACCCAGTACTTC. This sequence joins TRBV3-1 (or the pseudogene TRBV3-2) and TRBJ2-5; D not resolved. Germline V gives CDR1 LGHDT, CDR2 YNNKEL (reference sequence). The CDR3 length is 13 residues. The V and J ends lost 1 base and 5 bases respectively, with 8 bases between them.

The chain uses TRBV10-3 and TRBJ1-1; 8 bases match TRBD1. The CDR3 is 15 amino acids. Trimming at V came to 2 bases and at J to 2 bases, leaving 4 bases not matched to a gene. Looked up from germline, CDR1 is ENHRY and CDR2 is SYGVKD. The CDR3 loop reads CAISERGTGNTEAFF. The CDR3 coding sequence is TGTGCCATCAGTGAGAGGGGGACAGGCAACACTGAAGCTTTCTTT.

The chain is built from TRBV7-2 and TRBJ2-7, with D tentatively TRBD1 (7 bases). This CDR3 is built from 14 residues. Germline V gene sequence: CDR1 SGHTA, CDR2 FQGNSA. Trimming pared 5 bases from V and 4 bases from J, leaving 15 bases between. The CDR3 region has the DNA TGTGCCAGCAGCGTCGGAGGGGGCAGTTACGAGCAGTACTTC. This sequence encodes CASSVGGGSYEQYF.

This clone was detected a few times. The chain is built from TRBV11-3 and TRBJ2-5, with 13 bases identical to TRBD2. Per germline, CDR1 SGHNT and CDR2 YENEEA. CDR3 length equals 16 residues. J lost 5 bases, V lost 5 bases, and 8 bases had no gene match. The CDR3 region is CASSPGTSGIRETQYF. CDR3 DNA: TGTGCCAGCAGCCCGGGGACTAGCGGGATCCGGGAGACCCAGTACTTC.

The gene calls are TRBV19 and TRBJ1-1; perhaps TRBD1 as D (5 bases). This CDR3 region has 16 residues. Germline values: CDR1 LNHDA, CDR2 SQIVND (reference sequence). V lost 5 bases and J 0 bases, leaving 16 bases between the germline ends. The CDR3 region has the DNA TGTGCCAGTAGTGTTTCGACAGAACTAATGAACACTGAAGCTTTCTTT. The encoded protein is CASSVSTELMNTEAFF.

This clone was seen more than once but under ten times. This chain uses TRBV28 with TRBJ2-5; tentative D call: TRBD1 (6 bases). The CDR3 sequence is 14 residues long. Trimming removed 3 bases at V and 3 bases at J, with 11 bases between. The V gene's germline CDR1 is MDHEN and CDR2 SYDVKM. This CDR3 is CASSFRDKKETQYF. CDR3 in DNA: TGTGCCAGCAGTTTTCGGGACAAAAAAGAGACCCAGTACTTC.

The J gene is TRBJ2-1, the V gene TRBV5-8, with a tentative D call TRBD2 (6 bases). CDR1 and CDR2 (germline): SGHTS, YDEGEE. V shed 3 bases and J shed 8 bases, with 21 bases lying between them. The CDR3 contains 16 residues. The CDR3 protein is CASSWGFGGILDEQFF. The CDR3 DNA follows: TGTGCCAGCAGCTGGGGTTTTGGAGGGATACTAGATGAGCAGTTCTTC.

This clone was observed a few times. The chain joins TRBV5-1 to TRBJ1-1; 8 nucleotides line up with TRBD1. The CDR3 has 19 amino acids. Per germline, CDR1 SGHRS and CDR2 YFSETQ. With V trimmed by 4 bases and J by 0 bases, 17 bases remained unmatched. The CDR3 bases are TGCGCCAGCAGCGCCCGGATAATTTTGGGACAGGACATGAACACTGAAGCTTTCTTT. Encoded protein: CASSARIILGQDMNTEAFF.

The V call is TRBV6-2 or TRBV6-3, the J call TRBJ2-7, with D possibly TRBD1 on 6 matching bases. This CDR3 spans 17 amino acids. Germline V CDR1 and CDR2: MNHEY, SVGEGT. V lost 2 bases and J 3 bases, leaving 20 bases between the germline ends. This CDR3 reads CASSYVVGANRDYEQYF. The DNA for the CDR3 is TGTGCCAGCAGTTACGTTGTAGGTGCTAACAGGGACTACGAGCAGTACTTC.